This passage covers 24 T cell receptor beta chains from one sample sequenced in a study of control samples from healthy donors and cancer patients. TCRdb's copy holds only in-frame clones and misses some; the assay was immunoSEQ multiplex PCR. This sample has some 140,000 clones, with around 95% found just once. The specimen sequenced was blood. The source is a middle-aged man in good health.

This clone was detected once. The chain employs TRBV18 and TRBJ1-1; D gene ambiguous. CDR3 size: 13 residues. V was shortened by 2 bases and J by 0 bases, with 4 bases between the two germline ends. CDR1 and CDR2 (germline): KGHSH, LQKENI. The CDR3 DNA reads as TGTGCCAGCTCACCAGACGTGAACACTGAAGCTTTCTTT. This codes for CASSPDVNTEAFF.

The chain combines TRBV7-9 with TRBJ1-4, with D tentatively TRBD1 (6 bases). The germline V and J ends were trimmed by 2 bases and 3 bases, with 7 bases remaining between them. Germline V gene sequence: CDR1 SEHNR, CDR2 FQNEAQ (reference sequence). This CDR3 spans 14 amino acids. CDR3 in DNA: TGTGCCAGCAGCTTAAGGACAGCTAATGAAAAACTGTTTTTT. This encodes CASSLRTANEKLFF. The entire variable domain, with the rest obtained from reference TRBV7-9 and TRBJ1-4, is as follows: DTGVSQNPRHKITKRGQNVTFRCDPISEHNRLYWYRQTLGQGPEFLTYFQNEAQLEKSRLLSDRFSAERPKGSFSTLEIQRTEQGDSAMYLCASSLRTANEKLFFGSGTQLSVL.

The chain joins TRBV3-1 (or the pseudogene TRBV3-2) to TRBJ1-2; D is uncertain. The ends were cut back, 5 bases at V and 4 bases at J, with 8 bases in the middle. The CDR3 contains 12 residues. The V gene's germline CDR1 is LGHDT and CDR2 YNNKEL (reference sequence). The CDR3 region is CASSSEIYGYTF. CDR3 bases: TGTGCCAGCAGCTCCGAGATCTATGGCTACACCTTC.

This clone has a single count. The chain employs TRBV11-2 and TRBJ1-1; D is perhaps TRBD1 (5 bases). Trimming left V 2 bases short and J 5 bases short, with 12 bases between. There are 14 residues in the CDR3. Germline CDR1 reads SGHAT; CDR2 reads FQNNGV. The CDR3 bases are TGTGCCAGCAGCTTACTGGGGGAGGGGACTGAAGCTTTCTTT. Its translation: CASSLLGEGTEAFF. The full variable domain, completed using reference TRBV11-2 and TRBJ1-1, is EAGVAQSPRYKIIEKRQSVAFWCNPISGHATLYWYQQILGQGPKLLIQFQNNGVVDDSQLPKDRFSAERLKGVDSTLKIQPAKLEDSAVYLCASSLLGEGTEAFFGQGTRLTVV.

The chain has TRBV9 and TRBJ2-7; D is unresolved. This CDR3 has 14 amino acids. Germline-derived CDR1 and CDR2 are SGDLS and YYNGEE. Trimming cost V 2 bases and J 1 base, with 10 bases left between them. Here the CDR3 reads CASSVASQSYEQYF. The CDR3 bases are TGTGCCAGCAGCGTGGCTAGTCAATCCTACGAGCAGTACTTC.

The V call is TRBV28, the J call TRBJ1-1, with D maybe TRBD1 (5 bases). Trimming took 2 bases from V and 5 from J, leaving 9 bases between them. From germline, CDR1 is MDHEN and CDR2 SYDVKM. This CDR3 spans 13 amino acids. CDR3 DNA: TGTGCCAGCAGTTTAGTGGGGCGGACTGAAGCTTTCTTT. This codes for CASSLVGRTEAFF. Complete variable domain (other parts from reference TRBV28 and TRBJ1-1): DVKVTQSSRYLVKRTGEKVFLECVQDMDHENMFWYRQDPGLGLRLIYFSYDVKMKEKGDIPEGYSVSREKKERFSLILESASTNQTSMYLCASSLVGRTEAFFGQGTRLTVV.

The chain joins TRBV25-1 to TRBJ1-1; a weak D match, TRBD1 (6 bases). Germline lookup yields CDR1 MGHDK and CDR2 SYGVNS. The V gene lost 6 bases and the J gene lost 6 bases, with 17 bases spanning the gap. This CDR3 contains 14 residues. CDR3 amino acids: CASRATGRGPEAFF. CDR3 sequence (DNA): TGTGCCAGCAGAGCCACGGGACGGGGGCCTGAAGCTTTCTTT.

The chain has TRBV4-1 and TRBJ1-2; D is uncertain. Looked up from germline, CDR1 is MGHRA and CDR2 is YSYEKL. The CDR3 sequence is 17 residues long. Trimming pared 4 bases from V and 6 bases from J, leaving 24 bases between. DNA for the CDR3: TGCGCCAGCAGCCTAGTAAAGACGGCAGCGCCCCTCGATGGCTACACCTTC. Residues: CASSLVKTAAPLDGYTF.

The chain employs TRBV28 and TRBJ1-2; 8 bases line up with TRBD1. The V and J ends lost 6 bases and 8 bases, in that order; junction bases with no gene match: 14. Germline V gene lookup returns CDR1 MDHEN and CDR2 SYDVKM. The CDR3 extends over 15 amino acids. The CDR3 loop reads CASSKRARQGWGYTF. In DNA form, the CDR3 reads TGTGCCAGCAGCAAGCGAGCAAGACAGGGGTGGGGCTACACCTTC.

CDR3 nucleotides: TGTGCCAGCAGTTACTCGGGCTCACGGCGTGGCTACACCTTC. This encodes CASSYSGSRRGYTF. The chain links TRBV6-2 or TRBV6-3 to TRBJ1-2; D remains ambiguous. The CDR3 totals 14 residues. Germline values: CDR1 MNHEY, CDR2 SVGEGT. Trimming took 0 bases from V and 7 from J, leaving 12 bases between them.

The rearrangement links TRBV7-8 to TRBJ1-2; D is undetermined. Trimming removed 1 base from V and 6 bases from J, with 12 bases in between. CDR3 size: 14 residues. Germline-derived CDR1 and CDR2 are SGHVS and FQNEAQ. The CDR3 DNA reads TGTGCCAGCAGCTTAGTGGGTCAGCCAAATGGCTACACCTTC. This gives the protein CASSLVGQPNGYTF.

The chain combines TRBV2 with TRBJ2-7; no reliable D call. The CDR3 length is 14 residues. Germline V gene lookup returns CDR1 SNHLY and CDR2 FYNNEI. V lost 0 bases to trimming and J lost 2 bases, with 8 bases between them. The CDR3 bases are TGTGCCAGCAGTGAAGCTGGCAGGACCTACGAGCAGTACTTC. It codes for CASSEAGRTYEQYF. Complete variable domain (other parts from reference TRBV2 and TRBJ2-7): EPEVTQTPSHQVTQMGQEVILRCVPISNHLYFYWYRQILGQKVEFLVSFYNNEISEKSEIFDDQFSVERPDGSNFTLKIRSTKLEDSAMYFCASSEAGRTYEQYFGPGTRLTVT.

The genes are TRBV27 and TRBJ2-7, with D maybe TRBD1 (6 bases). Trimming left V 6 bases short and J 2 bases short, with 14 bases between. This CDR3 has 14 amino acids. CDR1 is MNHEY and CDR2 is SMNVEV in the germline V gene (reference sequence). This chain's CDR3 is CASRLQGSAYEQYF. CDR3 bases: TGTGCCAGCAGGCTACAGGGATCGGCCTACGAGCAGTACTTC.

This clone has just a few counts. The sample carries other DNA sequences with the same CDR3. This chain connects TRBV6-5 to TRBJ1-1; D is unresolved. Trimming took 4 bases from V and 0 from J, leaving 6 bases between them. Germline V CDR1 and CDR2: MNHEY, SVGAGI. CDR3 length: 13 residues. The CDR3 nucleotides read TGTGCCAGCAGTTGGACGGTGAACACTGAAGCTTTCTTT. Its protein product is CASSWTVNTEAFF.

This chain links TRBV30 with TRBJ2-7, with a tentative D call TRBD1 (6 bases). This CDR3 has 12 amino acids. V shed 4 bases and J shed 1 base, with 8 bases lying between them. Per germline, CDR1 GTSNPN and CDR2 SVGIG (reference sequence). The CDR3: CAWKGVSYEQYF. The CDR3 DNA sequence: TGTGCCTGGAAGGGGGTTTCCTACGAGCAGTACTTC. The full variable domain, with the rest looked up from reference TRBV30 and TRBJ2-7, is SQTIHQWPATLVQPVGSPLSLECTVEGTSNPNLYWYRQAAGRGLQLLFYSVGIGQISSEVPQNLSASRPQDRQFILSSKKLLLSDSGFYLCAWKGVSYEQYFGPGTRLTVT.

The chain links TRBV6-1 to TRBJ1-6, with D perhaps matching TRBD1 (5 bases). This CDR3 has 18 residues. Between the trimmed V and J ends, which lost 4 bases and 4 bases, there was a span of 20 bases. CDR1 and CDR2 from the germline V gene are MNHNS and SASEGT. CDR3 coding DNA: TGTGCCAGCAGTGCCAGCGGGACCATTTGGGGTTATAATTCACCCCTCCACTTT. Its translation is CASSASGTIWGYNSPLHF.

This clone appeared once. The rearrangement uses TRBV6-2 or TRBV6-3 and TRBJ2-2; D might be TRBD1 or TRBD2, each matching 5 bases. Germline CDR1 MNHEY, CDR2 SVGEGT. The CDR3 runs 14 residues. V was trimmed by 6 bases and J by 7 bases, leaving 15 bases between them. The CDR3 DNA follows: TGTGCCAGCAGCAGGGACGGGGCAATCGGGGAGCTGTTTTTT. This encodes CASSRDGAIGELFF.

Only a few counts were recorded for this clone. This chain joins TRBV5-4 and TRBJ2-3; D is perhaps TRBD1 (6 bases). The CDR3 loop spans 15 amino acids. Trimming shortened V by 1 base and J by 3 bases, and 12 bases separated the two germline ends. The germline V gene has CDR1 SGHNT and CDR2 YYREEE (reference sequence). The CDR3, as DNA: TGTGCCAGCAGCTTGCCAGGGGTCCGGACAGATACGCAGTATTTT. Its translation is CASSLPGVRTDTQYF.

The J gene is TRBJ2-3, the V gene TRBV5-1; D ambiguous. The CDR3 has 15 residues. Germline CDR1 SGHRS, CDR2 YFSETQ. V lost 0 bases and J lost 2, with 10 bases in between. The CDR3 DNA is TGCGCCAGCAGCTTGGGCGGTTCTTACACAGATACGCAGTATTTT. Amino acid sequence: CASSLGGSYTDTQYF.

This chain connects TRBV9 to TRBJ2-1, with 16 nucleotides matching TRBD2. Germline trimming cut 2 bases from V and 5 bases from J; bases unmatched to any gene: 4. Germline V gene data show CDR1 as SGDLS and CDR2 as YYNGEE. The CDR3 spans 17 residues. CDR3 DNA sequence: TGTGCCAGCAGCGTGGGACTAGCGGGGGGGACAGACAATGAGCAGTTCTTC. It codes for CASSVGLAGGTDNEQFF.

V and J are TRBV27 and TRBJ1-1; D remains unclear. The CDR3 runs to 13 residues. Between the trimmed V and J ends, which lost 8 bases and 0 bases, there was a span of 10 bases. CDR1 and CDR2 from the germline V gene are MNHEY and SMNVEV (reference sequence). CDR3 nucleotide sequence: TGTGCCAGCCAGGACGGTATGAACACTGAAGCTTTCTTT. This codes for CASQDGMNTEAFF.

The gene calls are TRBV7-9 and TRBJ1-2; TRBD1 matches 9 bases. CDR3 length: 14 residues. The J segment lost 8 bases and the V segment lost 4 bases, leaving 8 bases of the junction unmatched. Germline CDR1 reads SEHNR; CDR2 reads FQNEAQ (reference sequence). This chain's CDR3 is CASSSATGGRGYTF. CDR3 DNA: TGTGCCAGCAGCTCAGCTACAGGGGGCAGGGGCTACACCTTC.

The genes are TRBV9 and TRBJ1-4, with 8 bases that match TRBD1. Germline V gives CDR1 SGDLS, CDR2 YYNGEE. This CDR3 spans 16 amino acids. Germline trimming cut 5 bases from V and 2 bases from J; bases unmatched to any gene: 8. The CDR3 here is CASSANRGLTNEKLFF. The CDR3, as DNA: TGTGCCAGCAGTGCCAACAGGGGGTTGACTAATGAAAAACTGTTTTTT.

The genes are TRBV27 and TRBJ1-6, with TRBD1 identical over 10 bases. Germline V gene data show CDR1 as MNHEY and CDR2 as SMNVEV (reference sequence). J gave up 12 bases and V 2 bases, and 4 bases lay outside the gene matches. This CDR3 region has 14 residues. CDR3 sequence reads: CASSLRDRGGPLHF. In DNA, the CDR3 is TGTGCCAGCAGTTTACGGGACAGGGGTGGACCCCTCCACTTT.